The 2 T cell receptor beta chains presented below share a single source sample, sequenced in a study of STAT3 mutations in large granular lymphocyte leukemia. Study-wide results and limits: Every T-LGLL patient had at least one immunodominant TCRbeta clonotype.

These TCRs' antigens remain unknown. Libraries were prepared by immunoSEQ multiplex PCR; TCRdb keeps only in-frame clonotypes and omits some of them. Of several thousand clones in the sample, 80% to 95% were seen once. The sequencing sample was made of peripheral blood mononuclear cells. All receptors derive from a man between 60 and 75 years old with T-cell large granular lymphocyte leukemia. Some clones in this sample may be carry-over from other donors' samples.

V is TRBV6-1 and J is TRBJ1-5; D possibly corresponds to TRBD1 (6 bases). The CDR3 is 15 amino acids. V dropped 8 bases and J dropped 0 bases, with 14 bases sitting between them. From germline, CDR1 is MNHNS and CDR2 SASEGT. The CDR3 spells CASRTEAHSNQPQHF. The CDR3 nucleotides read TGTGCCAGCCGGACAGAGGCACATAGCAATCAGCCCCAGCATTTT.

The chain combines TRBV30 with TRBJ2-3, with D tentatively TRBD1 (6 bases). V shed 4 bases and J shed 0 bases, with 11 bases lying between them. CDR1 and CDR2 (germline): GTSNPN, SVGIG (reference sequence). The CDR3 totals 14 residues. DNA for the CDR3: TGTGCCTGGATAGACAGGAGAAGCACAGATACGCAGTATTTT. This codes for CAWIDRRSTDTQYF.